This T cell receptor (beta chain) is drawn from a study of post-analysis software for immune sequencing data. This clonotype was observed a handful of times. Antigen unknown. The germline gives CDR1 ENHRY, CDR2 SYGVKD. J lost 7 bases, V lost 7 bases, and 5 bases had no gene match. The CDR3 spans 13 residues. Overall study results and limits: Compared against controls, patients with multiple sclerosis displayed significantly lower normalized Chao1 diversity. Samples made in the same batch grouped tightly together by F measure. TRBV5-6, TRBV5-1 and TRBV20-1 were among several TRBV segments more frequent in patients than controls.

Each TCR beta cDNA library carried unique molecular identifiers. From about 0.98 to 11 million T cells, a few hundred thousand cDNA molecules were obtained. One entry per CDR3 protein, called by TCRdb with MiXCR from the PCR reads. The data show more than 450,000 distinct CDR3 sequences, about 40% seen once. J is TRBJ2-1 and V is TRBV10-3; 9 bases agree with TRBD1. The origin of this receptor is a girl aged 5 to 17 with multiple sclerosis. Sample: blood. CDR3: CAITGTGRNEQFF. The DNA of the CDR3 is TGTGCCATCACAGGGACAGGGAGGAATGAGCAGTTCTTC.